The T cell receptor beta chain under discussion was sequenced for a study of shared T cell receptors in the human thymus. This CDR3 has 15 residues. Germline assignment: CDR1 MNHEY and CDR2 SMNVEV (reference sequence). V lost 2 bases to trimming and J lost 6 bases, with 14 bases between them. The data were produced by immunoSEQ multiplex PCR, yet TCRdb's version contains in-frame clones alone and is incomplete. The table includes approximately 490,000 clones, about 84% detected once. The sample was also reused in another study, on human thymus T cells. That source notes: Those donating were healthy Finnish infants in corrective surgery for congenital heart defects. Resections from corrective heart surgery supplied the thymus tissue. Across thymic and blood repertoires, the usage of V and J genes appeared to be biased. What related research reported was that thymic repertoires overlapped highly among unrelated individuals.

This TCR was sampled from a boy under two years old with a congenital heart defect. The material sequenced was thymocytes. The chain links TRBV27 to TRBJ1-5; D is unclear. CDR3 amino acids: CASSLNGRGLQPQHF. CDR3 coding DNA: TGTGCCAGCAGTTTAAACGGCCGGGGTCTTCAGCCCCAGCATTTT.